This TCR beta chain was observed in a study of beta chain features in type 1 diabetes. Study-wide context: Patient and healthy donor groups were alike in age, gender and cell yields.

The study, taken as a whole, reports: Shorter TCRB CDR3s, moderately but significantly so, marked every one of the four CD4+ subsets in Type 1 diabetes patients.

Stem cell-like memory, regulatory, central memory and naive CD4+ cells were sorted via CD45RO/CCR7/CD25/CD127/CD95/CD27. Sequenced material consisted of expressed TCRB transcripts (all of the isolated RNA was reverse transcribed). Only in-frame clones appear in the TCRdb table, and some are missing; sequencing was by immunoSEQ multiplex PCR. This sample has fewer than 350,000 clones; 7.5% to 9.5% occur once, and the top ten carry under 1.3%. With respect to this clone: The antigen remains unidentified. A much larger clone is a single base away; this may be a read error. This same CDR3 is encoded by further DNA sequences in the sample.

With 7 bases removed from V and 0 bases from J, the gap between germline ends came to 14 bases. CDR3 length: 15 amino acids. The germline gives CDR1 SNHLY, CDR2 FYNNEI. The chain carries TRBV2 and TRBJ2-3; no definite D call. The receptor comes from a woman aged 18 to 35 in good health. The sample comprised central memory CD4+ T cells from blood. CDR3 protein: CASIRRQPSTDTQYF. The CDR3 nucleotides are TGTGCCAGCATACGGCGGCAACCGAGCACAGATACGCAGTATTTT.